The sequence of this T cell receptor beta chain was determined in a study of blood T cell repertoires in COVID-19. The CDR3 covers 16 residues. After removal of 0 bases from V and 0 bases from J, the junction contained 4 bases not matched to a gene. Germline V gene data show CDR1 as GTSNPN and CDR2 as SVGIG (reference sequence). Only in-frame clones appear in the TCRdb table, and some are missing; sequencing was by immunoSEQ multiplex PCR. The sample lists about 250,000 clones, about 80% occurring once. The TCR was taken from a man aged 45-65 years with active or convalescent COVID-19. Sequencing used peripheral blood. V usage is TRBV30 and J usage is TRBJ2-7; the match to TRBD2 covers 11 bases. In nucleotides, the CDR3 is TGTGCCTGGAGTGTACGACTAGCGGGGCCCTCCTACGAGCAGTACTTC. Translation: CAWSVRLAGPSYEQYF.